The clone carrying this T cell receptor beta chain was observed a handful of times. The antigen is unknown. Germline CDR1 reads KGHSH; CDR2 reads LQKENI. CDR3 size: 13 residues. The V end was cut by 2 bases, the J end by 13 bases, with 17 bases between. These data originate in a study of tumour-infiltrating T cells in Burkitt lymphoma. Study information: The Burkitt lymphoma cohort spanned all epidemiological subtypes.

Study observations and caveats: Several public clonotypes were shared across many Burkitt lymphoma patients.

The assay was immunoSEQ multiplex PCR, and TCRdb's table has in-frame clones only and misses some. The repertoire has around 50,000 clones, around 31% of them found once; the top ten carry roughly 2.6%. Material for sequencing was tumor tissue. The rearrangement joins TRBV18 to TRBJ1-1; no firm D call. This receptor was obtained from a human donor with Burkitt lymphoma. In nucleotides, the CDR3 is TGTGCCAGCTCACCAGATAGGCGCCAGGCAAGTTTCTTT. It codes for CASSPDRRQASFF.